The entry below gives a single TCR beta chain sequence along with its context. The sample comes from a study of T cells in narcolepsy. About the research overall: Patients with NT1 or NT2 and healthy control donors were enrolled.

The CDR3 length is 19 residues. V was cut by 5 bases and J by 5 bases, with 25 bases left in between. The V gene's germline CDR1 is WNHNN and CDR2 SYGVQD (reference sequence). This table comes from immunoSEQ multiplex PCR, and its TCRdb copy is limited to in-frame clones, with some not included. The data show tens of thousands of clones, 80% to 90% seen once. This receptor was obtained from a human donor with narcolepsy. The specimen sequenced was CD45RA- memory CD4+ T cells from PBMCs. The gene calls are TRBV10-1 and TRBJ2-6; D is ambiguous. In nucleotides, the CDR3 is TGCGCCAGCAGTCTCCTGGCAAGATTCGCACAAAGTCGGGCCAACGTCCTGACTTTC. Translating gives CASSLLARFAQSRANVLTF.